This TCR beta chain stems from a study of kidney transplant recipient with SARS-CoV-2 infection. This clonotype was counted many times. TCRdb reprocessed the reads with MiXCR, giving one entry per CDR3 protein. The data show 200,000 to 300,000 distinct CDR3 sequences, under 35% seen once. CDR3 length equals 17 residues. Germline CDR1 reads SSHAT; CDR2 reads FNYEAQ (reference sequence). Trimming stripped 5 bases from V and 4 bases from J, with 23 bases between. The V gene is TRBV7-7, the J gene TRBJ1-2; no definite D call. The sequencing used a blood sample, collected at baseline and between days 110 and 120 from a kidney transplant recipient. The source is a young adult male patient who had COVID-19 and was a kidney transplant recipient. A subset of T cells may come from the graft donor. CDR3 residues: CASSMTFKCRKTYGYTF. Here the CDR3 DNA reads TGTGCCAGCAGCATGACGTTTAAGTGCCGAAAGACCTATGGCTACACCTTC.